Listed below are T cell receptor beta chains from one sample, sequenced in a study of early T cells in non-severe SARS-CoV-2 infection. TCRdb used MiXCR to reprocess the 5' RACE reads, holding one entry per CDR3 protein. The sample has tens of thousands of distinct CDR3 sequences; 7% to 8% are singletons. The sample consisted of whole blood. The receptors were gathered from an adult who was a healthcare worker with PCR-confirmed SARS-CoV-2 infection or an uninfected control (not recorded which). Each CDR3 is given with its conserved first and last residue. D genes are given only for firm matches. A row's size may be missing; if present it is once, few, many or a size class.

clone size: many; J gene: TRBJ2-7; D gene: TRBD1; V gene: TRBV10-3; CDR3 protein: CAISADRDIYEQYF; CDR3 DNA: TGTGCCATCAGTGCGGACAGGGATATCTACGAGCAGTACTTC
clone size: many; J gene: TRBJ1-3; D gene: -; V gene: TRBV13; CDR3 protein: CASSLATRGNTIYF; CDR3 DNA: TGTGCCAGCAGCTTAGCCACACGTGGAAACACCATATATTTT
clone size: many; J gene: TRBJ1-4; D gene: TRBD1; V gene: TRBV25-1; CDR3 protein: CASSKGQGGREKLFF; CDR3 DNA: TGTGCCAGCAGCAAAGGACAGGGCGGTCGGGAAAAACTGTTTTTT
clone size: -; J gene: TRBJ2-7; D gene: TRBD1; V gene: TRBV5-1; CDR3 protein: CASSSTGQGYFYEQYF; CDR3 DNA: TGCGCCAGCAGCAGCACGGGACAGGGCTACTTCTACGAGCAGTACTTC
clone size: -; J gene: TRBJ2-7; D gene: -; V gene: TRBV20-1; CDR3 protein: CSVWSSQSYEQYF; CDR3 DNA: TGCAGTGTTTGGTCCTCGCAATCCTACGAGCAGTACTTC
clone size: many; J gene: TRBJ2-5; D gene: TRBD2; V gene: TRBV20-1; CDR3 protein: CSARDESGGELLETQYF; CDR3 DNA: TGCAGTGCTAGAGATGAGAGCGGGGGGGAATTGTTAGAGACCCAGTACTTC
clone size: many; J gene: TRBJ2-7; D gene: -; V gene: TRBV28; CDR3 protein: CASSLPNNLGWYEQYF; CDR3 DNA: TGTGCCAGCAGTTTACCTAATAATTTGGGGTGGTACGAGCAGTACTTC
clone size: many; J gene: TRBJ2-3; D gene: TRBD1; V gene: TRBV27; CDR3 protein: CASTLGQLTTDTQYF; CDR3 DNA: TGTGCCAGCACCTTGGGACAGCTTACCACAGATACGCAGTATTTT
clone size: many; J gene: TRBJ2-2; D gene: -; V gene: TRBV29-1; CDR3 protein: CSAGPQNTGELFF; CDR3 DNA: TGCAGCGCGGGACCGCAGAACACCGGGGAGCTGTTTTTT
clone size: -; J gene: TRBJ2-7; D gene: -; V gene: TRBV29-1; CDR3 protein: CSVEEKIGYEQYF; CDR3 DNA: TGCAGCGTTGAAGAGAAAATCGGATACGAGCAGTACTTC
clone size: many; J gene: TRBJ2-3; D gene: -; V gene: TRBV28; CDR3 protein: CASSSRQISTDTQYF; CDR3 DNA: TGTGCCAGCAGTTCCCGACAGATATCCACAGATACGCAGTATTTT
clone size: many; J gene: TRBJ1-4; D gene: -; V gene: TRBV6-6; CDR3 protein: CASSYGPGAGATNEKLFF; CDR3 DNA: TGTGCCAGCAGTTACGGGCCCGGGGCCGGGGCAACTAATGAAAAACTGTTTTTT
clone size: -; J gene: TRBJ1-6; D gene: -; V gene: TRBV27; CDR3 protein: CASRKMTRGMNSPLHF; CDR3 DNA: TGTGCCAGCAGAAAGATGACAAGGGGTATGAATTCACCCCTCCACTTT
clone size: -; J gene: TRBJ2-7; D gene: -; V gene: TRBV5-1; CDR3 protein: CASSLSQGDYEQYF; CDR3 DNA: TGCGCCAGCAGCTTGTCTCAGGGAGATTACGAGCAGTACTTC
clone size: -; J gene: TRBJ1-6; D gene: -; V gene: TRBV12-3/TRBV12-4; CDR3 protein: CASRPPGYYSPLHF; CDR3 DNA: TGTGCCAGCAGACCCCCAGGGTATTATTCACCCCTCCACTTT
clone size: many; J gene: TRBJ2-3; D gene: TRBD1; V gene: TRBV7-9; CDR3 protein: CASSLGDRVPDTQYF; CDR3 DNA: TGTGCCAGCAGCTTGGGGGACAGGGTTCCAGATACGCAGTATTTT
clone size: few; J gene: TRBJ2-3; D gene: TRBD2; V gene: TRBV7-9; CDR3 protein: CASRPGGGGTDTQYF; CDR3 DNA: TGTGCCAGCAGACCCGGGGGGGGCGGCACAGATACGCAGTATTTT
clone size: few; J gene: TRBJ1-2; D gene: -; V gene: TRBV6-2/TRBV6-3; CDR3 protein: CASSRPTEHYGYTF; CDR3 DNA: TGTGCCAGCAGCCGCCCGACAGAGCACTATGGCTACACCTTC
clone size: few; J gene: TRBJ2-5; D gene: -; V gene: TRBV28; CDR3 protein: CASSRGLLQETQYF; CDR3 DNA: TGTGCCAGCAGCCGGGGCCTCCTTCAAGAGACCCAGTACTTC
clone size: few; J gene: TRBJ2-3; D gene: TRBD2; V gene: TRBV4-2; CDR3 protein: CASSQVSSSGGATDTQYF; CDR3 DNA: TGTGCCAGCAGCCAAGTATCCTCTAGCGGGGGGGCCACAGATACGCAGTATTTT
clone size: -; J gene: TRBJ2-1; D gene: -; V gene: TRBV29-1; CDR3 protein: CSVGGLSSYNEQFF; CDR3 DNA: TGCAGCGTTGGGGGGCTTAGCTCCTACAATGAGCAGTTCTTC
clone size: -; J gene: TRBJ2-5; D gene: -; V gene: TRBV6-2/TRBV6-3; CDR3 protein: CASTSQSVAETQYF; CDR3 DNA: TGTGCCAGCACCTCCCAGTCGGTAGCCGAGACCCAGTACTTC
clone size: many; J gene: TRBJ1-4; D gene: -; V gene: TRBV6-5; CDR3 protein: CASSPGRVTNEKLFF; CDR3 DNA: TGTGCCAGCAGTCCCGGGAGGGTCACTAATGAAAAACTGTTTTTT
clone size: many; J gene: TRBJ2-1; D gene: -; V gene: TRBV10-3; CDR3 protein: CAIKGVQQGEQFF; CDR3 DNA: TGTGCCATCAAAGGTGTCCAGCAAGGTGAGCAGTTCTTC
clone size: few; J gene: TRBJ2-1; D gene: -; V gene: TRBV14; CDR3 protein: CASSQDFWDGKQFF; CDR3 DNA: TGTGCCAGCAGCCAAGATTTTTGGGATGGTAAGCAGTTCTTC
clone size: -; J gene: TRBJ1-1; D gene: -; V gene: TRBV29-1; CDR3 protein: CSPRQQTNTEAFF; CDR3 DNA: TGCAGCCCCAGACAGCAAACGAACACTGAAGCTTTCTTT
clone size: few; J gene: TRBJ2-3; D gene: TRBD2; V gene: TRBV11-2; CDR3 protein: CASTQRGVTDTQYF; CDR3 DNA: TGTGCCAGCACCCAGCGGGGGGTGACAGATACGCAGTATTTT
clone size: few; J gene: TRBJ2-7; D gene: -; V gene: TRBV6-5; CDR3 protein: CASSPSRMGGQYF; CDR3 DNA: TGTGCCAGCAGCCCCTCGAGGATGGGGGGGCAGTACTTC
clone size: many; J gene: TRBJ2-3; D gene: TRBD2; V gene: TRBV15; CDR3 protein: CATRERGAQSTDTQYF; CDR3 DNA: TGTGCCACCAGAGAGCGGGGGGCTCAAAGCACAGATACGCAGTATTTT
clone size: many; J gene: TRBJ2-2; D gene: -; V gene: TRBV28; CDR3 protein: CASKGAGELFF; CDR3 DNA: TGTGCCAGCAAAGGAGCCGGGGAGCTGTTTTTT
clone size: many; J gene: TRBJ1-2; D gene: TRBD1; V gene: TRBV20-1; CDR3 protein: CSATPGTGAGYTF; CDR3 DNA: TGCAGTGCTACCCCCGGGACAGGGGCCGGCTACACCTTC
clone size: many; J gene: TRBJ1-2; D gene: -; V gene: TRBV5-5; CDR3 protein: CASSLDLFNYGYTF; CDR3 DNA: TGTGCCAGCAGTCTGGACCTATTTAACTATGGCTACACCTTC
clone size: -; J gene: TRBJ2-3; D gene: TRBD2; V gene: TRBV7-2; CDR3 protein: CASSLRRGGRTDTQYF; CDR3 DNA: TGTGCCAGCAGCTTAAGGCGGGGGGGTCGCACAGATACGCAGTATTTT